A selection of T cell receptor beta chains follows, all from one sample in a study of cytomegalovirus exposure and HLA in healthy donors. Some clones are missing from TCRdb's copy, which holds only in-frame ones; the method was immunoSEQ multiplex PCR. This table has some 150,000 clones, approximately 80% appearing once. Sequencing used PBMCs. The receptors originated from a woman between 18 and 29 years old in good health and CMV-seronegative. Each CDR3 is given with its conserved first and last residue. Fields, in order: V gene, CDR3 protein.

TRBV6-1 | CASKPESSYNSPLHF
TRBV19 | CASSFGQGPTGANVLTF
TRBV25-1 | CASSESDRWGNEKLFF
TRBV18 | CASSPKSVLSTDTQYF
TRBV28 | CASSSFLKRGVNNSYEQYF
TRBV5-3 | CARSCQGGGNTIYF
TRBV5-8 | CASSRDRGDEQYF
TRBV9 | CASSPMGRERETQYF
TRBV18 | CASSHRGATYEQYF
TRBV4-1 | CASSQSTGTSGTGELFF
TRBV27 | CASSWSVRSPLHF
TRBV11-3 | CASSTTGYQETQYF
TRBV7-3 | CASSLMTSGGEQYF
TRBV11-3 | CASSIRELDTEAFF
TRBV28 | CASSPYPRANTEAFF
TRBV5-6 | CASILTGLDGYTF
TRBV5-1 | CASSPRTGSARTEAFF
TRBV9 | CASSVTPENTEAFF
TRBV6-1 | CASSEREGEKLFF
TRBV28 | CASRKAGGPGDTQYF
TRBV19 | CASSIRDRGYTGELFF
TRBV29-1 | CSVEGGDRGGLGETQYF
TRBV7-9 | CASRLNSNPEAFF
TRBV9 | CASSLSTGVGYTF
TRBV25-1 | CASSEPGTVVTGELFF
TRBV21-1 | CASSKRLSDRSQETQYF
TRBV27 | CASSTGDPGLGNTIYF
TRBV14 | CASSQTGGKHGYTF
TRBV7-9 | CASSTYHGTGVVDTEAFF
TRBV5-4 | CASSFPGQGFLGYTF
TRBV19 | CASSMFGGPKNIQYF
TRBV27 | CASSPAGQGAGNTIYF
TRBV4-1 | CASSPQRGEETQYF
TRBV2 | CASRPGTRGYTF
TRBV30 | CACDDGGTDTQYF
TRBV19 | CASSKTSGYQETQYF
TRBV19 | CASSAPGQGTRYTEAFF
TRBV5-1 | CASSPGQNSGNTIYF
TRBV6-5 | CASSSSTWRSGNTIYF
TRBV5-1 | CASSLQGSGYNSPLHF
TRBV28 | CASSSTGMVTYEQYF
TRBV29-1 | CSVGTGDFGTQYF
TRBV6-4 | CASSPRTGNTEAFF
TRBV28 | CASNFGGQPQHF
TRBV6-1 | CASNGGLMNQPQHF
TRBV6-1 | CASSATRGGEKLFF
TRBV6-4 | CASDPGGDYGYTF
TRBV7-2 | CASSLASGYNEQFF